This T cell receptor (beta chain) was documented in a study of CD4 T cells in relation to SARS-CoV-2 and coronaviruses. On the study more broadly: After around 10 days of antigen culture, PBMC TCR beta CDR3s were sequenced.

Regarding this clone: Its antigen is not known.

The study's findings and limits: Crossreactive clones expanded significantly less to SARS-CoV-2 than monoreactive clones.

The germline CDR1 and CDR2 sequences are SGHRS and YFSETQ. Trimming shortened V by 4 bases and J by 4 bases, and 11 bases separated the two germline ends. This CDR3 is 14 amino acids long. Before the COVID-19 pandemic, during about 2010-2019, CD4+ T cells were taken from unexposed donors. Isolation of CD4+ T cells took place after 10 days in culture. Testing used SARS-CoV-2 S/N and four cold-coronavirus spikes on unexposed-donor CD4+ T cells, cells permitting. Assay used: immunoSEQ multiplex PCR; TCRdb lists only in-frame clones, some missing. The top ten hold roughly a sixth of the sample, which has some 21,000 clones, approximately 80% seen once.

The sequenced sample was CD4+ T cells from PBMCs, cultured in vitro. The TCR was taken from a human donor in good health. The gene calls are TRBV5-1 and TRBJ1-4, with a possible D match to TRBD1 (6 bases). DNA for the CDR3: TGCGCCAGCAGCGCCGGACAGTTTAATGAAAAACTGTTTTTT. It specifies CASSAGQFNEKLFF.